This T cell receptor beta chain comes out of a study of Graves' ophthalmopathy and Graves' hyperthyroidism (dated by TCRdb to the late 2010s). About the study as a whole: Peripheral blood was collected at initial diagnosis, before any treatment. The study used signatures of the TCR beta repertoire to tell Graves' ophthalmopathy apart from Graves' hyperthyroidism and to predict which patients would progress to ophthalmopathy. In total, approximately 130 blood samples were TCR-sequenced: approximately 40 ophthalmopathy, some 75 hyperthyroidism and roughly 17 hyperthyroidism-to-ophthalmopathy patients. To explore V-J signatures that distinguish ophthalmopathy from hyperthyroidism, a discovery set of 95 to 100 patients was enrolled, made up of 40 to 45 with ophthalmopathy and 57 with stable hyperthyroidism. An independent validation cohort was composed of some 18 hyperthyroidism patients and around 16 patients who later progressed from hyperthyroidism to ophthalmopathy. In several hyperthyroidism patients, the T-cell repertoire of thyroid tissue was compared with the T-cell repertoire of blood. Following sample collection, hyperthyroidism patients were given methimazole at a starting dose of 30 mg daily, and ophthalmopathy patients were given high-dose intravenous methylprednisolone. The 90 to 100 discovery patients were randomly divided into training and test sets at a 7:3 ratio.

V drops 7 bases and J drops 0 bases, leaving 6 bases in between. The CDR3, from cysteine to phenylalanine, totals 12 residues. CDR3 DNA is the only sequence kept; it has 36 bases, read in frame from the first base. Hyperthyroidism was considered stable if no progression to ophthalmopathy occurred within 18 months of follow-up. Hyperthyroidism patients were newly diagnosed, with disease duration under 2 months, and aged 18 to 65 years. Patients with other autoimmune diseases, uncontrolled infections, pregnancy or lactation were excluded. Diagnosis was based on clinical symptoms, serum thyroxine, TRAb, thyroid ultrasound and orbital computed tomography. Ficoll-Paque density gradient centrifugation was used to isolate PBMCs from around 10 ml of fresh peripheral blood. Total RNA was extracted with Trizol reagent and quality-checked on an Agilent 2100 Bioanalyzer. Summary of the overall study and its limitations: In validation, the model predicted ophthalmopathy progression with more than 55% sensitivity and 72.22% specificity; 12 predicted patients were CT-confirmed with GO in a median of approximately 6.5 months. No statistical method was used to predetermine the sample size, and group allocation was not hidden from the investigators. In cross-validation, the 13-signature model distinguished ophthalmopathy from stable hyperthyroidism with 85% to 90% sensitivity and roughly 81% specificity, and in the test set the corresponding values were approximately 80% and 75%. Most expanded thyroid clonotypes with frequency above 0.001 were also detected in blood, suggesting blood repertoires may reflect the thyroid immune response.

For repertoire sequencing, TCR beta CDR3 regions were amplified from RNA transcripts. HTBI primers and the Qiagen OneStep RT-PCR kit were used in a first-round RT-PCR, which was followed by a second-round multiplex PCR, size selection and purification. Libraries were sequenced paired-end with 100 bp reads on an Illumina HiSeq2000. On the study's bioinformatics: SOAPnuke was used to process the reads, removing any read that contained adapters or uncalled bases, had a mean Phred below 15, or lacked an exact match to the constant primer or identifier. COPE v1.2.5 was used to merge high-quality paired reads. Each unique nucleotide sequence was defined as a clonotype, and clonotypes were aligned to IMGT TRB V, D and J references with MiTCR v1.1. Analysis was restricted to V-J combinations with a frequency above 0.0001, which covered roughly 99% of repertoires. For each V-J combination, a TCR clonal expansion and chaos score was defined as F50 clonal expansion divided by the chaos observed in the TCRdist matrix. Welch's t-statistics and random forest were used to reduce features to about 13 V-J combinations, which were fed into a naive Bayes classifier. The Morisita-Horn index was used to measure how similar the thyroid and blood repertoires were. TCRdb cleaned the public reads at Q25 with fastp, built clones with MiXCR and kept in-frame beta chains. Rows merge per CDR3 protein into single entries with the most common DNA and genes. The V and J calls were determined by TCRdb, not by the authors. The sample table shows about 620,000 distinct CDR3 sequences, and roughly 20% are seen once. The ten largest clones add up to roughly 7.4% of the sample.

This clonotype was seen at least ten times. What this receptor recognizes is not known. No much larger clone exists at a distance of one base, and base qualities are not known. The receptor comes from a woman in her late teens or twenties with stable Graves' hyperthyroidism. Some clones in this sample may be carry-over from other donors' samples. Donor details come from another sample of the same person, matched by shared clones. Recombination connected TRBV6-7 to TRBJ1-1; no D gene call is confident. TRBV6-7 is reported as an ORF; its role is uncertain. The sample taken for sequencing was peripheral blood. CDR3 sequence: CASIPMNTEAFF. The DNA reads TGTGCCAGCATTCCCATGAACACTGAAGCTTTCTTT.